The clone carrying this T cell receptor beta chain showed up many times. What it binds is unknown. The entry originates in a study of early T cells in non-severe SARS-CoV-2 infection. The overall study: Bulk RNA from unsorted whole blood was sequenced; chains were unpaired.

Study results and limitations: Matching with VDJdb favored anti-spike CD8 responses (missing private and CD4 specificities).

Germline V lookup: CDR1 SEHNR, CDR2 FQNEAQ (reference sequence). The germline V and J ends were trimmed by 3 bases and 7 bases, with 13 bases remaining between them. This CDR3 has 13 amino acids. Researchers tagged individual cDNA molecules with unique molecular identifiers. TCRdb called the 5' RACE reads again in MiXCR, with one record for every CDR3 protein. The data contain fewer than 50,000 distinct CDR3 sequences, more than 5.5% of them seen just once; the ten biggest clones take up around 2.8%. Sequencing used whole blood, obtained at baseline. The chain employs TRBV7-9 and TRBJ2-7; D is unresolved. This TCR was recovered from an adult who was a healthcare worker with PCR-confirmed SARS-CoV-2 infection or an uninfected control (not recorded which). The CDR3 DNA reads as TGTGCCAGCAGCTTTTACGAGGTGGGGGAGCAGTACTTC. As protein: CASSFYEVGEQYF.